These T cell receptor beta chains were read from a single sample in a study of shared clonotypes between healthy human individuals. The method was immunoSEQ multiplex PCR; TCRdb's version includes in-frame clones alone and lacks a portion of them. The table shows about 1.9 million clones, with 85% to 95% occurring only once. Sequencing was carried out using naive CD8+ T cells from PBMCs. The origin of the receptors is a man aged 18-30 years in good health. Some clones in this sample may be carry-over from other donors' samples. The CDR3 runs from the conserved cysteine through the conserved F or W. A D gene is named only where the DNA matches it firmly. Clone size is stated in some rows and not others, as once, few, many or a class when expanded.

TGCAGCGTAAGTGTCAGCGGGAGCGGCGAGCAGTACTTC CSVSVSGSGEQYF TRBJ2-7 . TRBD2 TRBV29-1
TGTGCCAGTAGTACCAACACTGAAGCTTTCTTT CASSTNTEAFF TRBJ1-1 . . TRBV19
TGTGCCAGCAGCTTCCCACAGGAACACACTGAAGCTTTCTTT CASSFPQEHTEAFF TRBJ1-1 . . TRBV5-8
TGTGCCAGCAGGGCCGGGACAGAAATCTCTGGGGCCAACGTCCTGACTTTC CASRAGTEISGANVLTF TRBJ2-6 . TRBD1 TRBV9
TGTGCCAGCAGTTTATTCCAGGGGGCTGAGGATTACAATGAGCAGTTCTTC CASSLFQGAEDYNEQFF TRBJ2-1 . TRBD1 TRBV27
TGTGCCAGCAGCTTCGACAGTGGAGGCTACACCTTC CASSFDSGGYTF TRBJ1-2 . . TRBV7-8
TGTGCCAGCAGCGCCGGAGGGGGGTTCACTGGGGCCAACGTCCTGACTTTC CASSAGGGFTGANVLTF TRBJ2-6 . . TRBV9
TGCGCCAGCAGCCACCGACAGGGTACATCCTACGAGCAGTACTTC CASSHRQGTSYEQYF TRBJ2-7 . TRBD1 TRBV4-1
TGCGCCAGCAGCATTTTCAATGGGACAGGGATTAGTAAACCTGAAGCTTTCTTT CASSIFNGTGISKPEAFF TRBJ1-1 . TRBD1 TRBV5-1
TGTGCCAGCAGGGGACAGAAGGGCCACGAGCAGTACTTC CASRGQKGHEQYF TRBJ2-7 . TRBD1 TRBV2
TGTGCCAGCAGCTTAGAGTCCGAAGGGGGGTACTATGGCTACACCTTC CASSLESEGGYYGYTF TRBJ1-2 . . TRBV13
TGTGCCAGCAGCTTTGGGGAGTCCTACGAGCAGTACTTC CASSFGESYEQYF TRBJ2-7 . . TRBV5-4
TGTGCCAGCAGTCCACTCGCGGGGGGGACAGATACGCAGTATTTT CASSPLAGGTDTQYF TRBJ2-3 . TRBD2 TRBV6-6
TGTGCCAGCAGCTTCGGCTCTTGGGAGCAGTACTTC CASSFGSWEQYF TRBJ2-7 . . TRBV7-9
TGTGCCAGCAGCTCAACCGGGACAGGCCAGAGCTCCTACAATGAGCAGTTCTTC CASSSTGTGQSSYNEQFF TRBJ2-1 . TRBD1 TRBV7-3
TGTGCCAGCAGCCCCGACCGCGGACTAGCGGGACGGATTCGGGATACGCAGTATTTT CASSPDRGLAGRIRDTQYF TRBJ2-3 . TRBD2 TRBV7-8
TGTGCCAGCAGTTTCCTAGCCACTGAAAAACTGTTTTTT CASSFLATEKLFF TRBJ1-4 . . TRBV27
TGTGCCAGCAGTCCATTGACAGGCCTAAGCAATCAGCCCCAGCATTTT CASSPLTGLSNQPQHF TRBJ1-5 . . TRBV28
TGTGCCAGCAGCCCAGCGGGACTAACCACAGATACGCAGTATTTT CASSPAGLTTDTQYF TRBJ2-3 . TRBD2 TRBV9
TGTGCCAGCAGCTTGGGGACACTCTCCTACAATGAGCAGTTCTTC CASSLGTLSYNEQFF TRBJ2-1 . . TRBV5-6
TGTGCCAGCTCGGACAGACTTTCTGAAGCTTTCTTT CASSDRLSEAFF TRBJ1-1 . . TRBV27
TGTGCCAGCACCGAGGTCTTAGTAGGCACCGGGGAGCTGTTTTTT CASTEVLVGTGELFF TRBJ2-2 . . TRBV6-1
TGTGCCAGCAGCTTGGCGGCAGGGGGCAGTGGAACTGAAGCTTTCTTT CASSLAAGGSGTEAFF TRBJ1-1 . TRBD1 TRBV5-6
TGTGCCAGCAGTCGACTCGGACCTAACTATGGCTACACCTTC CASSRLGPNYGYTF TRBJ1-2 . . TRBV27
TGTGCCAGCAGCCCTAGGACCATGGAAGCTTTCTTT CASSPRTMEAFF TRBJ1-1 . . TRBV7-2
TGTGCCAGCAGTGAATGGCTAGAGGGGGCCGGGGAGCTGTTTTTT CASSEWLEGAGELFF TRBJ2-2 once . TRBV2
TGTGCCAGCAGCCTCACCTACTACTTAATGAACACTGAAGCTTTCTTT CASSLTYYLMNTEAFF TRBJ1-1 . . TRBV14
TGTGCCAGAAGCTCCAGGGAGTACGAGCAGTACTTC CARSSREYEQYF TRBJ2-7 . . TRBV5-3
TGTGCCAGCAGTCAGCCTTCCTACGAGCAGTACTTC CASSQPSYEQYF TRBJ2-7 once . TRBV27
TGCAGCCCCTCTCCAGCAAGCGACCCCTACGAGCAGTACTTC CSPSPASDPYEQYF TRBJ2-7 . . TRBV29-1
TGTGCCAGTAACGAGTTAATGGGTGAAAAACTGTTTTTT CASNELMGEKLFF TRBJ1-4 . . TRBV19
TGTGCCAGCAGCTTGTCTAGCGGGTACTACGAGCAGTACTTC CASSLSSGYYEQYF TRBJ2-7 . TRBD2 TRBV11-2
TGTGCCAGCAGCGACCAACAACGGACAGGACACAATGAGCAGTTCTTC CASSDQQRTGHNEQFF TRBJ2-1 . TRBD1 TRBV11-2
TGTGCCAGCAGCTTCACCAACCACAGGGGATGGAAGTTCTTC CASSFTNHRGWKFF TRBJ2-1 . TRBD1 TRBV5-6
TGCAGCGTTTACCCGGGAGACAGAGGGCTTCGGGACGAGCAGTACTTC CSVYPGDRGLRDEQYF TRBJ2-7 . . TRBV29-1
TGTGCCTGCTCGGACTTACTGAAGGGCTACACCTTC CACSDLLKGYTF TRBJ1-2 . . TRBV19
TGTGCCAGCAGTGACCCGGGACTACCCACCGGGGAGCTGTTTTTT CASSDPGLPTGELFF TRBJ2-2 . TRBD2 TRBV7-3
TGTGCCAGCAGTTACCTCACCCTAATACCGGGGTCCTACAATGAGCAGTTCTTC CASSYLTLIPGSYNEQFF TRBJ2-1 . . TRBV6-8
TGTGCCAGCAGAGGCCTGGGCACTGAAGCTTTCTTT CASRGLGTEAFF TRBJ1-1 few . TRBV9
TGTGCCAGCAGCTTAAATCGGGCCCTAAATGAAAAACTGTTTTTT CASSLNRALNEKLFF TRBJ1-4 . . TRBV7-9